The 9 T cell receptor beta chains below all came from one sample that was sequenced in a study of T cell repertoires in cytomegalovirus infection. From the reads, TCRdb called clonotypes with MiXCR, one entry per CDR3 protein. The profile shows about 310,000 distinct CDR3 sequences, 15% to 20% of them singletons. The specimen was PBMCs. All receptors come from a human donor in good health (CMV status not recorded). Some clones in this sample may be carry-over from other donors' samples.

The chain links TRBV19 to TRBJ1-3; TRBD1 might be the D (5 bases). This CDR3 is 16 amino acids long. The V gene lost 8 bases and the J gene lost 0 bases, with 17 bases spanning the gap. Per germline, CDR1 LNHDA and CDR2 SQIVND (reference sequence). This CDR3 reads CASRARDGSSGNTIYF. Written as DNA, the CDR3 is TGTGCCAGTCGGGCGAGGGACGGATCCTCTGGAAACACCATATATTTT.

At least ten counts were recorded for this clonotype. CDR3 residues: CASSTQSSMNTEAFF. DNA of the CDR3: TGTGCCAGCAGCACACAATCCAGCATGAACACTGAAGCTTTCTTT. The chain recombines TRBV7-2 with TRBJ1-1, with unresolved D. V shed 5 bases and J shed 0 bases, with 13 bases lying between them. The CDR3 totals 15 residues. Germline CDR1 SGHTA, CDR2 FQGNSA.

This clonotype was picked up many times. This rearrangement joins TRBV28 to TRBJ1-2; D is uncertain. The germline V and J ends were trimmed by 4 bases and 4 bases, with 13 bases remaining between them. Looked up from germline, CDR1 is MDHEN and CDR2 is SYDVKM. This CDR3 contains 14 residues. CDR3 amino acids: CASSSISPFYGYTF. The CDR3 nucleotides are TGTGCCAGCAGTTCCATCTCCCCGTTCTATGGCTACACCTTC.

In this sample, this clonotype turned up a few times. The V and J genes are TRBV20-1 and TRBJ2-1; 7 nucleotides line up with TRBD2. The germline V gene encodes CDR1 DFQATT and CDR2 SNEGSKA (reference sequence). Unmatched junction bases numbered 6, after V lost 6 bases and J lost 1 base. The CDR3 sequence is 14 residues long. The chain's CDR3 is CSARLAGSYNEQFF. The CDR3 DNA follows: TGCAGTGCACGACTAGCAGGGTCCTACAATGAGCAGTTCTTC.

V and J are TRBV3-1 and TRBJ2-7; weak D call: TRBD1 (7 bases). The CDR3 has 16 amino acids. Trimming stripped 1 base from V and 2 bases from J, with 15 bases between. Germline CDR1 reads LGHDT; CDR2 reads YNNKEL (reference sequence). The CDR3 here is CASSQASGQGAYEQYF. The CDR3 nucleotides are TGTGCCAGCAGCCAAGCGAGCGGGCAGGGGGCCTACGAGCAGTACTTC.

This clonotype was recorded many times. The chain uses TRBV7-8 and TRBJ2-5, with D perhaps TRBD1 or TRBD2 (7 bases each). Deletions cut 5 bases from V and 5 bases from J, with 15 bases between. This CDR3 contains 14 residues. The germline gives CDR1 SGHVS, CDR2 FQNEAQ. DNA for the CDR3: TGTGCCAGCAGCCCAGGGGGGGTCGGGGAGACCCAGTACTTC. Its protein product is CASSPGGVGETQYF.

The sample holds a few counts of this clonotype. The CDR3 nucleotides are TGTGCCAGCGTCAAGGGGTCTTTGGACACTGAAGCTTTCTTT. Amino acids: CASVKGSLDTEAFF. The chain uses TRBV6-5 and TRBJ1-1; D is possibly TRBD1 (5 bases). Trimming pared 8 bases from V and 3 bases from J, leaving 16 bases between. Germline values: CDR1 MNHEY, CDR2 SVGAGI. This CDR3 is 14 amino acids long.

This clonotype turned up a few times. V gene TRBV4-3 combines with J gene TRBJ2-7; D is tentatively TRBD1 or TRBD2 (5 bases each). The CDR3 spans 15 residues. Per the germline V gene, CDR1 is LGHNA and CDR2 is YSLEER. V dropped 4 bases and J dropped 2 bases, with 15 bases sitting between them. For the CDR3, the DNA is TGCGCCAGCAGCCCTCAACCCCGGGGCCCCTACGAGCAGTACTTC. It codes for CASSPQPRGPYEQYF.

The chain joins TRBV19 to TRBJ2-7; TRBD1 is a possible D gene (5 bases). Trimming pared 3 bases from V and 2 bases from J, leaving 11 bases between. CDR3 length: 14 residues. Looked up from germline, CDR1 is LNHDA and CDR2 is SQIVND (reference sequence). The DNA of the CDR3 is TGTGCCAGTAGTATCCTGGGCAGGGCCTACGAGCAGTACTTC. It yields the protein CASSILGRAYEQYF. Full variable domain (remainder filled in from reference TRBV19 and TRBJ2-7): DGGITQSPKYLFRKEGQNVTLSCEQNLNHDAMYWYRQDPGQGLRLIYYSQIVNDFQKGDIAEGYSVSREKKESFPLTVTSAQKNPTAFYLCASSILGRAYEQYFGPGTRLTVT.